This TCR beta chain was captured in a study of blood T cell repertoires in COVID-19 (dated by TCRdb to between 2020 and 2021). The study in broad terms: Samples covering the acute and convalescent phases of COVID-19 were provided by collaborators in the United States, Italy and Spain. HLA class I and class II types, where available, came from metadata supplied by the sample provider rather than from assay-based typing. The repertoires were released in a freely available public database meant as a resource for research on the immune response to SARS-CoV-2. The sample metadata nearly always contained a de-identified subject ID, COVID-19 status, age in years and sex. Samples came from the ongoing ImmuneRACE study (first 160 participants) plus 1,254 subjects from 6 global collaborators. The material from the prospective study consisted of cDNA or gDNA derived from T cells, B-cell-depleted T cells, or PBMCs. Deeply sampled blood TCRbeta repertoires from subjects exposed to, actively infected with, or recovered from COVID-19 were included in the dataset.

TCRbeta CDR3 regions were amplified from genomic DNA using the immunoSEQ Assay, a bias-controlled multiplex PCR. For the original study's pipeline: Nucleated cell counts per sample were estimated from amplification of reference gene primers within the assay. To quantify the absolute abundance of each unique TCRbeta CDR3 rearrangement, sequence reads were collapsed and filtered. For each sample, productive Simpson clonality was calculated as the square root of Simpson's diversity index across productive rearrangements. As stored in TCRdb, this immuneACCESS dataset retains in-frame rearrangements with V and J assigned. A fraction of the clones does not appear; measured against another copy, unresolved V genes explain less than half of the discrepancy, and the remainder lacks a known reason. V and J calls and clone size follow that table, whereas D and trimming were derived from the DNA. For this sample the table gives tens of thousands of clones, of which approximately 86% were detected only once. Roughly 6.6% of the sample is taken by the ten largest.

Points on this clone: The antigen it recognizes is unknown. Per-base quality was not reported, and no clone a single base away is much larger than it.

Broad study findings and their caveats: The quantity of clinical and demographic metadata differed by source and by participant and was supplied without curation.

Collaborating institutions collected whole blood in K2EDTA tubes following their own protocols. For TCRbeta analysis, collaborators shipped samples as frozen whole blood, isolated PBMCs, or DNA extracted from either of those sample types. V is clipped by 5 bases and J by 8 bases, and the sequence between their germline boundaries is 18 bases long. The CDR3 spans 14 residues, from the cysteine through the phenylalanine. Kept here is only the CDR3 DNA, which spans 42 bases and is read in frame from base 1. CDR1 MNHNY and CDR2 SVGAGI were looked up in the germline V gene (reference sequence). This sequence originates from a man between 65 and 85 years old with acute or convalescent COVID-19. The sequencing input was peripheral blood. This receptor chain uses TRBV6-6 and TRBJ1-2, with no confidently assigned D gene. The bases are TGTGCCAGCAGTCCAACGATCGAGCGAGGGGGCTACACCTTC. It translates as CASSPTIERGGYTF.